The following is a T cell receptor beta chain sequence with its context. Antigen specificity is unknown. A much larger clone differs by one base, so this may be a read error. This entry belongs to a study of blood T cells in healthy people across ages. Overall study results and limits: The study found more naive CD4+ cells and higher diversity in long-lived than aged donors. From one million sequenced T cells, diversity estimates were lower bounds. Age showed a roughly linear inverse relationship with TCR beta diversity per million T cells.

Using a J-beta primer mix together with a sample-barcoded 5' primer, a second PCR was run for 7 to 11 cycles. TCRdb redid the calling of the 5' RACE reads with MiXCR, one entry per CDR3 protein. The table lists roughly 700,000 distinct CDR3 sequences, approximately 49% of them singletons, with around a third in the top ten. Whenever a sample was processed, at least 6.5 million PBMCs were isolated. Sequenced input: blood. The receptor's source is a woman aged 55-69 years in good health.

Written as DNA, the CDR3 is TGTGCCAGCAGCTCCGGACGGGACACTGAAGCTTTCTTT. It specifies CASSSGRDTEAFF. This chain joins TRBV6-5 and TRBJ1-1, with no clear D. V lost 6 bases and J lost 3, with 11 bases in between. This CDR3 region has 13 residues. Germline V gene sequence: CDR1 MNHEY, CDR2 SVGAGI.